This T cell receptor beta chain was sequenced in a study of blood T cell repertoires in COVID-19. Some clones are missing from TCRdb's copy, which holds only in-frame ones; the method was immunoSEQ multiplex PCR. The profile covers more than 95,000 clones, with approximately 80% appearing a single time and 3.8% taken by the ten largest. CDR3 length: 14 amino acids. V lost 5 bases and J lost 4, with 14 bases in between. In germline, CDR1 is SGHTA, CDR2 FQGNSA. The V call is TRBV7-2, the J call TRBJ1-1; D remains ambiguous. Sequenced input: peripheral blood. The TCR was taken from a woman aged 45-59 years with acute or convalescent COVID-19. The CDR3 loop is CASSPRRESTEAFF. The CDR3 DNA sequence: TGTGCCAGCAGCCCCCGACGGGAGAGCACTGAAGCTTTCTTT.